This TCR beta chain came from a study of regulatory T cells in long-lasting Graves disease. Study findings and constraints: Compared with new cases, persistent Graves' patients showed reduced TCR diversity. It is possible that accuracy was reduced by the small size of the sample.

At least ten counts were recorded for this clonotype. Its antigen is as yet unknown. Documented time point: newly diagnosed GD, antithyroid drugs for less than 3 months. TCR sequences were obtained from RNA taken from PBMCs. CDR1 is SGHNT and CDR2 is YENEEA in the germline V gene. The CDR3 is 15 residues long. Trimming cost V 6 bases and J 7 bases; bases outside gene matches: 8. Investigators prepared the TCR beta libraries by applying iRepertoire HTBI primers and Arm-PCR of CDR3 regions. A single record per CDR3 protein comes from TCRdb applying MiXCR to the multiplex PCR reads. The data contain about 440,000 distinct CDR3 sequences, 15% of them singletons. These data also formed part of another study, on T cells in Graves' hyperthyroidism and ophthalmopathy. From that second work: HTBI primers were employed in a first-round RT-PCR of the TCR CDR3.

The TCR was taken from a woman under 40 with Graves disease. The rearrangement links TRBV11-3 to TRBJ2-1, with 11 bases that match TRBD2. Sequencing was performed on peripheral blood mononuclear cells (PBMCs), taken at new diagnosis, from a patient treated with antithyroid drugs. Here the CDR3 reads CASSKLAGVWNEQFF. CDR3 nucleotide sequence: TGTGCCAGCAGTAAACTAGCGGGAGTGTGGAATGAGCAGTTCTTC.